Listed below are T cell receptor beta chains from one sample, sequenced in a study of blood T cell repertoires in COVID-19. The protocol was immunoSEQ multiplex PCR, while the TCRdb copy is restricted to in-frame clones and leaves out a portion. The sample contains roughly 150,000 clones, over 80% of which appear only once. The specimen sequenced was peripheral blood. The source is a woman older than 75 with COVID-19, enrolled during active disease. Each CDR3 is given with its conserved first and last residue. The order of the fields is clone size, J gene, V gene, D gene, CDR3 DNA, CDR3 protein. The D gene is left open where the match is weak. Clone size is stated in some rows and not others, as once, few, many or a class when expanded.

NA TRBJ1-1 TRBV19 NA TGTGCCAGTAGCCCCGGCCTCGGGAGCACTGAAGCTTTCTTT CASSPGLGSTEAFF
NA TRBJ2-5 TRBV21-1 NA TGTGCCACCGAATGGACAGGGGGGGAGACCCAGTACTTC CATEWTGGETQYF
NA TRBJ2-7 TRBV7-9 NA TGTGCCAGCAGCTTCGGCCAGAGTCTAGACCCCTACGAGCAGTACTTC CASSFGQSLDPYEQYF
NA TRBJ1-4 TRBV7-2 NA TGTGCCAGCAGCTTAGGGGCCGGATTTAATGAAAAACTGTTTTTT CASSLGAGFNEKLFF
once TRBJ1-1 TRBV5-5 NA TGTGCCAGCAGCCGAGCGGAGGGGCGGACTGAAGCTTTCTTT CASSRAEGRTEAFF
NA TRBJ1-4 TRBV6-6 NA TGTGCCAGCCTAAACCAGGGACTCAATGAAAAACTGTTTTTT CASLNQGLNEKLFF
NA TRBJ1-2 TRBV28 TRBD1 TGTGCCAGCAGCCCATCGATGACAGGGGGATTCTATGGCTACACCTTC CASSPSMTGGFYGYTF
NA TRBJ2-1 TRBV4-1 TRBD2 TGCGCCAGCAGCCAGGCTTGGGCTAGCGGGACCTGGGAGCAGTTCTTC CASSQAWASGTWEQFF
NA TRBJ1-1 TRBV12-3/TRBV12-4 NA TGTGCCAGCAGTTTAGGGGGCATTGAAGCTTTCTTT CASSLGGIEAFF
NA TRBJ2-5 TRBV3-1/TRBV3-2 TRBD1 TGTGCCAGCAGCCCGGCAGGGGGCCGGATGGAGACCCAGTACTTC CASSPAGGRMETQYF
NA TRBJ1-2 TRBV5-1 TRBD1 TGCGCCAGCAGCGTCGGGACAGGGCCTGGCTATGGCTACACCTTC CASSVGTGPGYGYTF
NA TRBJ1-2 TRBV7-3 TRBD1 TGTGCCAGCAGCGAAGGGACAGGCGAACGGGATGGCTACACCTTC CASSEGTGERDGYTF
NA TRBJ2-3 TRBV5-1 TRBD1 TGCGCCAGCAGCACCTCGACAGGGAAGGATACAGATACGCAGTATTTT CASSTSTGKDTDTQYF
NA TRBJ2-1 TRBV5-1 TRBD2 TGCGCCAGCAGCTTATTTCTTCGTGGCGGGAGGACGGTCGTCAATGAGCAGTTCTTC CASSLFLRGGRTVVNEQFF
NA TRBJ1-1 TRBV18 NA TGTGCCAGCTCACCGGTACTCAGGTCGACTGAAGCTTTCTTT CASSPVLRSTEAFF
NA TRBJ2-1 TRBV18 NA TGTGCCAGCTCCCCGCCTAACCTACTCTACAATGAGCAGTTCTTC CASSPPNLLYNEQFF
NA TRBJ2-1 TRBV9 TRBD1 TGTGCCAGCAGCCCCGGGACAGGGTCCTACAATGAGCAGTTCTTC CASSPGTGSYNEQFF
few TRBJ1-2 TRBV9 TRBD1 TGTGCCAGCAGCCCTAGCGAGGCCAGTTACAGGGGGGGCTACACCTTC CASSPSEASYRGGYTF
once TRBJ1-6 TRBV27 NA TGTGCCAGCAGCTCCTATCAGGCACTTAATTCACCCCTCCACTTT CASSSYQALNSPLHF
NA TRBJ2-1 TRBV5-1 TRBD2 TGCGCCAGCAGCCCAGGCGGGAGTCTGTCGAATGAGCAGTTCTTC CASSPGGSLSNEQFF
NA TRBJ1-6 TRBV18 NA TGTGCCAGCTCACCGATCGAGAATTCACCCCTCCACTTT CASSPIENSPLHF
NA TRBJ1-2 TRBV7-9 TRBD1 TGTGCCAGCAGCCCTAACAGGGGGTCGGGAGGCTACACCTTC CASSPNRGSGGYTF
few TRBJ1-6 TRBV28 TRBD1 TGTGCCAGCCGGACAGGCGGCACTGATTCACCCCTCCACTTT CASRTGGTDSPLHF
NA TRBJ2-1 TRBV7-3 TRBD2 TGTGCCAGCAGCTTAGTTCGCGGGAGTAGTCTCAATGAGCAGTTCTTC CASSLVRGSSLNEQFF
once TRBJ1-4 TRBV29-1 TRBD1 TGCAGCGCCCTCGGTGGGAGGACAGGGGATGGGAATGAAAAACTGTTTTTT CSALGGRTGDGNEKLFF